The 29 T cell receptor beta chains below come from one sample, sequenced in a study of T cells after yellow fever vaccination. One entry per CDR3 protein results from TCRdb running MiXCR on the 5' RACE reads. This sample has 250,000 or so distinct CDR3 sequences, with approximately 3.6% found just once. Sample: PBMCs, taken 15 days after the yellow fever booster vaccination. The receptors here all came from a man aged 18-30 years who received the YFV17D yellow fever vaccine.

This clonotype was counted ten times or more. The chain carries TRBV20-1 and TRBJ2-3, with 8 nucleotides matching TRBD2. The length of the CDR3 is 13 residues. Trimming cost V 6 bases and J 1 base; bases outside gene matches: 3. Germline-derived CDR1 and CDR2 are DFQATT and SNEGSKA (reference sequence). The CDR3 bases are TGCAGTGCCCAGACTAGCGGCACAGATACGCAGTATTTT. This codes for CSAQTSGTDTQYF.

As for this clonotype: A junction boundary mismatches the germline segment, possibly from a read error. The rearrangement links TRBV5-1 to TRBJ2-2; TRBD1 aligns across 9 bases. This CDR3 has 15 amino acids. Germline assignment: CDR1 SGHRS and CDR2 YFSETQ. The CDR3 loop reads CASSLGQGYTGKLFF. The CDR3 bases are TGCGCCAGCAGCCTTGGACAGGGGTACACCGGGAAGCTGTTTTTT.

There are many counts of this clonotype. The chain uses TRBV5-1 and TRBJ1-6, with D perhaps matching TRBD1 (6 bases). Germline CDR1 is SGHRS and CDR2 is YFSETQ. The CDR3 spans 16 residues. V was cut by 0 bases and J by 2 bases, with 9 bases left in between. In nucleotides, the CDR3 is TGCGCCAGCAGCTTGGAAGGGGGACCCTATAATTCACCCCTCCACTTT. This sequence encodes CASSLEGGPYNSPLHF.

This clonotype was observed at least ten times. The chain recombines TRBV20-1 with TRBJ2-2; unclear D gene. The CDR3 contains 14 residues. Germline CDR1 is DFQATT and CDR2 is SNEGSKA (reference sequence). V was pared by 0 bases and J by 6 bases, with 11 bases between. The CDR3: CSARDRRKSGELFF. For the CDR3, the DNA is TGCAGTGCTAGAGATCGTCGGAAGTCCGGGGAGCTGTTTTTT.

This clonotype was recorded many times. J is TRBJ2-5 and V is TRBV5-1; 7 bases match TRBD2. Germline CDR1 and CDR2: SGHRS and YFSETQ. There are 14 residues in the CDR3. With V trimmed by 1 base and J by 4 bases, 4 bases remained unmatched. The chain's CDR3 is CASSLLWEGETQYF. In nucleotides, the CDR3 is TGCGCCAGCAGCTTGCTTTGGGAGGGAGAGACCCAGTACTTC.

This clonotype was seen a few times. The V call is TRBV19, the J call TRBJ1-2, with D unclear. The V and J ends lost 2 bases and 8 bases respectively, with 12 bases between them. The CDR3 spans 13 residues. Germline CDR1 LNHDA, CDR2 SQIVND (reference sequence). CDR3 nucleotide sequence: TGTGCCAGTAGTATAACTGCAGGAGGAGGCTACACCTTC. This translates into CASSITAGGGYTF.

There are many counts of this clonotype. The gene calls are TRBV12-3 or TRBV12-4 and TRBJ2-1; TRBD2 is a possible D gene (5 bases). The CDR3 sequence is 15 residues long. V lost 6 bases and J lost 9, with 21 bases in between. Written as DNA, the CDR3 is TGTGCCAGCAGACCACCCCTTGAGCGGTACGCTGAGCAGTTCTTC. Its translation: CASRPPLERYAEQFF.

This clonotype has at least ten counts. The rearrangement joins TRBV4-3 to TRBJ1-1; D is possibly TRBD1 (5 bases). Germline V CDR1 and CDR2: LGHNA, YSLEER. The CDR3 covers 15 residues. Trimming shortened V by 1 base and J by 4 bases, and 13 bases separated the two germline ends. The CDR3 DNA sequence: TGCGCCAGCAGCCAAGTTTCAGGGAAAGGCACTGAAGCTTTCTTT. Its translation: CASSQVSGKGTEAFF.

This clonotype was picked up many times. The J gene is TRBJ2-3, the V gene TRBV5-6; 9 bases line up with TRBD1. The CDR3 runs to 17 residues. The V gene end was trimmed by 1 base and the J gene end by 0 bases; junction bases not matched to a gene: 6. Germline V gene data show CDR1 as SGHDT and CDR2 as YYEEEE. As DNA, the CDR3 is TGTGCCAGCAGCTTGATTTTGGGACAGGGAAGCACAGATACGCAGTATTTT. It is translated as CASSLILGQGSTDTQYF.

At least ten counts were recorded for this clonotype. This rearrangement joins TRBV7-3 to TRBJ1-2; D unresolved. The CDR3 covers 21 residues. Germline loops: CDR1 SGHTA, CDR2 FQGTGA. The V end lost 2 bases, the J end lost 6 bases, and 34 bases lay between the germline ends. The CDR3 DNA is TGTGCCAGCAGCTTACCCGCCGGGCCTCGCGGTATTTGGGTGCCCCTGAATGGCTACACCTTC. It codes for CASSLPAGPRGIWVPLNGYTF.

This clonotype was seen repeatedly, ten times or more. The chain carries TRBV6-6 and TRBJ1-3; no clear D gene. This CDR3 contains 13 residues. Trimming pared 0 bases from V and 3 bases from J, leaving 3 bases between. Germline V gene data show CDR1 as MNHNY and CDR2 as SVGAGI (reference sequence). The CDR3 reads CASSYSGGNTIYF. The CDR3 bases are TGTGCCAGCAGTTACTCAGGTGGAAACACCATATATTTT.

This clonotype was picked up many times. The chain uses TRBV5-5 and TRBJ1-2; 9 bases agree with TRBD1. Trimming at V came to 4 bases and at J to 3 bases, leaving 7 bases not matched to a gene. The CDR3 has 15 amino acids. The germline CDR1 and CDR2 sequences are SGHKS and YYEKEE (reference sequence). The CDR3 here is CASSPGQGRDYGYTF. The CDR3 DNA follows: TGTGCCAGCAGCCCCGGACAGGGGAGGGACTATGGCTACACCTTC.

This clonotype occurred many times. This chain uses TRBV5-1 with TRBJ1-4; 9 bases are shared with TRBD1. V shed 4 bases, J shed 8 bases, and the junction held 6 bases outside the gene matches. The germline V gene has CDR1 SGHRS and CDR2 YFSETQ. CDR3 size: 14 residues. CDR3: CASSTDRGREKLFF. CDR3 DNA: TGCGCCAGCAGCACGGACAGGGGTCGAGAAAAACTGTTTTTT.

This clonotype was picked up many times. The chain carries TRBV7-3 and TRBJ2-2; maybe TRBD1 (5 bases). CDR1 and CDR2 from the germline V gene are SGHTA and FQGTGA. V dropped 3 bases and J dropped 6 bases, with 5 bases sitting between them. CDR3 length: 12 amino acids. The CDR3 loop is CASSFRAGELFF. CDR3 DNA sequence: TGTGCCAGCAGCTTCAGGGCCGGGGAGCTGTTTTTT.

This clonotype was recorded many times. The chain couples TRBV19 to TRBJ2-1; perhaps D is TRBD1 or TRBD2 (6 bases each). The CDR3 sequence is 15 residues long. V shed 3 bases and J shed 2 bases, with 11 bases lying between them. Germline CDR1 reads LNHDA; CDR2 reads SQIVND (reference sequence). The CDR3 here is CASSIEGGAYNEQFF. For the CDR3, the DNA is TGTGCCAGTAGTATTGAGGGGGGCGCCTACAATGAGCAGTTCTTC. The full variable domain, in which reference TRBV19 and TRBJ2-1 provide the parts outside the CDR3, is DGGITQSPKYLFRKEGQNVTLSCEQNLNHDAMYWYRQDPGQGLRLIYYSQIVNDFQKGDIAEGYSVSREKKESFPLTVTSAQKNPTAFYLCASSIEGGAYNEQFFGPGTRLTVL.

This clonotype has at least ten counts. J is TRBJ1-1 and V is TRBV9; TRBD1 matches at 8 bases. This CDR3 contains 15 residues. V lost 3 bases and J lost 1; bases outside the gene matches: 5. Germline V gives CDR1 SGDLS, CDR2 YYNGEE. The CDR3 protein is CASSARQGKNTEAFF. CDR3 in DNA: TGTGCCAGCAGCGCCCGACAGGGGAAGAACACTGAAGCTTTCTTT.

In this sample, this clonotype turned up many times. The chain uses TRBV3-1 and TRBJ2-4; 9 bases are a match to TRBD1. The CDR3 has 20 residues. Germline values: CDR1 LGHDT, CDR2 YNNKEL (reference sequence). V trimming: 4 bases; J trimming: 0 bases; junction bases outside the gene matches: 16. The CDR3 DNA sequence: TGTGCCAGCAGCCCCTTGCCGGGACAGGGAGGGACTTTAGCCAAAAACATTCAGTACTTC. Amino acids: CASSPLPGQGGTLAKNIQYF. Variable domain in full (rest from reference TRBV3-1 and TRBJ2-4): DTAVSQTPKYLVTQMGNDKSIKCEQNLGHDTMYWYKQDSKKFLKIMFSYNNKELIINETVPNRFSPKSPDKAHLNLHINSLELGDSAVYFCASSPLPGQGGTLAKNIQYFGAGTRLSVL.

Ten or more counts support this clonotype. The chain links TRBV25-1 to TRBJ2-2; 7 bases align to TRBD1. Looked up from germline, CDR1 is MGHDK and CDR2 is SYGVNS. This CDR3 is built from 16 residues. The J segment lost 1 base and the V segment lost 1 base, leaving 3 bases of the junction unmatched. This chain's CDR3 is CASSEWRQGNTGELFF. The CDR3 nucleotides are TGTGCCAGCAGTGAATGGAGACAGGGGAACACCGGGGAGCTGTTTTTT.

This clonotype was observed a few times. The CDR3 reads CAWGGLQGATEAFF. The CDR3 bases are TGTGCCTGGGGGGGGCTCCAGGGGGCCACTGAAGCTTTCTTT. The J gene is TRBJ1-1, the V gene TRBV30; 8 bases agree with TRBD1. CDR3 length: 14 residues. The trim removed 5 bases at V and 4 bases at J, leaving 9 bases unmatched. Germline V gene lookup returns CDR1 GTSNPN and CDR2 SVGIG (reference sequence). The entire variable domain, with the rest obtained from reference TRBV30 and TRBJ1-1, is as follows: SQTIHQWPATLVQPVGSPLSLECTVEGTSNPNLYWYRQAAGRGLQLLFYSVGIGQISSEVPQNLSASRPQDRQFILSSKKLLLSDSGFYLCAWGGLQGATEAFFGQGTRLTVV.

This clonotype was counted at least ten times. CDR3 region: CASGWDGSNTGELFF. CDR3 nucleotide sequence: TGTGCCAGCGGATGGGACGGATCGAACACCGGGGAGCTGTTTTTT. The rearrangement joins TRBV25-1 to TRBJ2-2; perhaps D is TRBD1 or TRBD2 (5 bases each). This CDR3 is 15 amino acids long. Germline CDR1 reads MGHDK; CDR2 reads SYGVNS. The V end was cut by 8 bases, the J end by 0 bases, with 13 bases between.

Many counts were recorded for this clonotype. Here the CDR3 reads CASGLDTQYF. Here the CDR3 DNA reads TGTGCCAGCGGACTAGATACGCAGTATTTT. The J gene is TRBJ2-3, the V gene TRBV2; possible D gene TRBD2, 5 bases. This CDR3 has 10 amino acids. Trimming left V 8 bases short and J 5 bases short, with 5 bases between. From germline, CDR1 is SNHLY and CDR2 FYNNEI.

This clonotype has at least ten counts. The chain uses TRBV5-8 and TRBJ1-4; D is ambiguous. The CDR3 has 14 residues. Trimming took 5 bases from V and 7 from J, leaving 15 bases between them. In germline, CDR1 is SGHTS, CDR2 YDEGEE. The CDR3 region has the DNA TGTGCCAGCAGTCCTGAGACAAGGAGTGAAAAACTGTTTTTT. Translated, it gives CASSPETRSEKLFF.

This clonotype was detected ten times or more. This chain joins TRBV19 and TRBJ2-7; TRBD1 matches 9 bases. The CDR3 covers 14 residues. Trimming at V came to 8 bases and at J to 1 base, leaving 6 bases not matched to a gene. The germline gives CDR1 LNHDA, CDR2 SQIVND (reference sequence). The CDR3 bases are TGTGCCAGTGCCGGACAGGGGAGTTCCTACGAGCAGTACTTC. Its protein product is CASAGQGSSYEQYF.

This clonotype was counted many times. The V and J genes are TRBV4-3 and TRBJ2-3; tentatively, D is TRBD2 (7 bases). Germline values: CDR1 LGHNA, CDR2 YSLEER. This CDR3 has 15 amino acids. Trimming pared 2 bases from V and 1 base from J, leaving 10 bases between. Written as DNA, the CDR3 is TGCGCCAGCAGCCAAAGGGGGGGGGGCACAGATACGCAGTATTTT. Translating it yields CASSQRGGGTDTQYF.

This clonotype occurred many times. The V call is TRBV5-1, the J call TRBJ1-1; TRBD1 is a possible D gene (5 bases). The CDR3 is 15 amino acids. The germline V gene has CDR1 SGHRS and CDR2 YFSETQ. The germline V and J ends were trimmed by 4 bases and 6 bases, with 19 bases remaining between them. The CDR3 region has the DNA TGCGCCAGCAGCACCTATTCCGGGACCTACGCTGAAGCTTTCTTT. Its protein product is CASSTYSGTYAEAFF.

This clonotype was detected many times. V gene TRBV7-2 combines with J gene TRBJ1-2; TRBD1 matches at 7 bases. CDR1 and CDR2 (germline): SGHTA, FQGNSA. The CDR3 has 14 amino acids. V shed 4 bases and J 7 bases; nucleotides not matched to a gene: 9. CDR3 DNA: TGTGCCAGCAGCTCTCAGGGGGTTTTGGGTGGCTACACCTTC. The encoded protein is CASSSQGVLGGYTF.

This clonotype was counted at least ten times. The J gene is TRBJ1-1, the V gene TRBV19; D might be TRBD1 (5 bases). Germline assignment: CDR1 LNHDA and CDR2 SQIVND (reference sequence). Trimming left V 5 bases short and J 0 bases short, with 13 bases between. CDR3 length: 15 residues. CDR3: CASSSQGGLNTEAFF. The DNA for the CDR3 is TGTGCCAGTAGTTCTCAGGGAGGCCTGAACACTGAAGCTTTCTTT.

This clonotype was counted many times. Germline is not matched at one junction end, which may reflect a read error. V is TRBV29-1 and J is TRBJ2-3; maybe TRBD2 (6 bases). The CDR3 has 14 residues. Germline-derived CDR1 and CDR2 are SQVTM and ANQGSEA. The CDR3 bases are TGCAGCGTGGAAGATGGAGGGCACACAGATACGCAGTATTTT. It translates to CSVEDGGHTDTQYF.

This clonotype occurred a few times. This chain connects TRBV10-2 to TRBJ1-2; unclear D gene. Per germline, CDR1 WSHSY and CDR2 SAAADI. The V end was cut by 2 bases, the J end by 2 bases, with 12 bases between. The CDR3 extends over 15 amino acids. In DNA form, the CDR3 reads TGCGCCAGCAGTGAGAGGGCGTCCTACAACTATGGCTACACCTTC. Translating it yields CASSERASYNYGYTF.